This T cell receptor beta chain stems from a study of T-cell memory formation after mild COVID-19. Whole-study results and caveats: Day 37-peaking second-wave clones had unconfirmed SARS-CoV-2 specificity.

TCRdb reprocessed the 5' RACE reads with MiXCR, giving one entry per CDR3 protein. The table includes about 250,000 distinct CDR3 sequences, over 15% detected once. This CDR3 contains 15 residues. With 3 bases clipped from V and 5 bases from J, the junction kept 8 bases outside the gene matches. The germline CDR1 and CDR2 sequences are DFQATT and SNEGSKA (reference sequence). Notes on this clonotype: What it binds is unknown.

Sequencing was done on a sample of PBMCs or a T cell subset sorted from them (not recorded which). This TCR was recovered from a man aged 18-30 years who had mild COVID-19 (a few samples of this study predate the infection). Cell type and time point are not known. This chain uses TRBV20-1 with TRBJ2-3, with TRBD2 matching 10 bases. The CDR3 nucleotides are TGCAGTGCTAGCAAGGCTAGCGGGGGAGTAGATACGCAGTATTTT. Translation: CSASKASGGVDTQYF.